This T cell receptor beta chain comes out of a study of T cell responses to AZD1222 COVID-19 vaccine. On the study more broadly: Analysis merged second doses at about 4 or about 12 weeks. Overall study findings and caveats: It should be noted that donors were predominantly white British and more often female, and clonal diversity was possibly underestimated. The study identified only six AZD1222 recipients as seropositive at baseline. At 160-218 and 743-854, vaccine-associated CD4 TCRs were dominant, and they spanned spike.

From germline, CDR1 is SGHDT and CDR2 YYEEEE. This CDR3 is built from 16 residues. Trimming left V 0 bases short and J 0 bases short, with 11 bases between. The data were produced by immunoSEQ multiplex PCR, yet TCRdb's version contains in-frame clones alone and is incomplete. Here the sample spans 150,000 to 200,000 clones, around 92% being singletons. A word on this clone: Its cognate antigen is unknown.

This chain connects TRBV5-6 to TRBJ2-3, with D maybe TRBD2 (5 bases). Sequenced here: peripheral blood, sampled on day 0 of AZD1222 vaccination. The TCR was taken from an adult in good health. CDR3 nucleotide sequence: TGTGCCAGCAGCTTGGTAGGACGGACTAGCACAGATACGCAGTATTTT. Translating gives CASSLVGRTSTDTQYF.